The clone carrying this TCR beta chain turned up a few times. An equimolar mix of two oligonucleotides served as the beta constant-region primer for TRBC1 and TRBC2. Nested alpha and beta constant-region primers with the SP2 primer drove four PCR rounds on ligated cDNA. An oligonucleotide with the SP2 primer and a 12-nucleotide UMI was ligated to the cDNA 3' end. TCRdb analysed the UMI-ligation and nested PCR reads with MiXCR anew, one entry per CDR3 protein. The sample yields some 80,000 distinct CDR3 sequences, about 9.9% seen once. With 5 bases removed from V and 5 bases from J, the gap between germline ends came to 19 bases. The CDR3 is 17 amino acids. Germline V gene lookup returns CDR1 SEHNR and CDR2 FQNEAQ (reference sequence). After CD4 positive bead selection, the CD4-negative fraction gave CD8 T cells. Four subsets defined by CD45RA and CD27 were sorted after CD3, CD4, CD8 and live/dead staining.

These data originate in a study of naive and memory T cell subsets. The chain carries TRBV7-9 and TRBJ1-6, with TRBD1 as a possible D gene (5 bases). The sequenced sample consisted of naive CD8+ T cells from blood. This TCR was recovered from a human donor in good health. CDR3 sequence: CASSALGEDVNNSPLHF. In nucleotides, the CDR3 is TGTGCCAGCAGCGCCCTGGGGGAGGACGTGAATAATTCACCCCTCCACTTT.